The TCR beta chain under discussion was sequenced for a study of identifying expanded T cells in peripheral blood. The CDR3 sequence is 14 residues long. Germline CDR1 reads KGHSH; CDR2 reads LQKENI. V dropped 4 bases and J dropped 5 bases, with 14 bases sitting between them. This table comes from immunoSEQ multiplex PCR, and its TCRdb copy is limited to in-frame clones, with some not included. The sample consists of roughly 100,000 clones, almost 90% of them appearing once. The genes are TRBV18 and TRBJ1-1, with D possibly TRBD1 on 5 matching bases. The receptor was derived from a person between 18 and 69 years old in good health. The sequenced sample was blood. CDR3 protein: CASSLETALTEAFF. The CDR3 DNA follows: TGTGCCAGCTCACTGGAGACAGCCCTTACTGAAGCTTTCTTT.